At least ten counts were recorded for the clone carrying this T cell receptor (beta chain). Researchers took RNA transcripts and amplified TCR beta CDR3 regions from them. HTBI-primed RT-PCR formed the first round, and a multiplex PCR formed the second. From the multiplex PCR reads, TCRdb called clonotypes with MiXCR, one entry per CDR3 protein. The sample gives about 700,000 distinct CDR3 sequences, 35% to 45% of which show up once; 3% to 3.5% is in the top ten. The data are from a study of Graves' ophthalmopathy and Graves' hyperthyroidism. Trimming shortened V by 5 bases and J by 0 bases, and 11 bases separated the two germline ends. The CDR3 length is 14 residues. Germline CDR1 and CDR2: ENHRY and SYGVKD.

This TCR was sampled from an adult man with Graves' ophthalmopathy. The sequencing input was peripheral blood. The chain carries TRBV10-3 and TRBJ2-7; the D gene is possibly TRBD2 (6 bases). DNA for the CDR3: TGTGCCATCAGTCGGGGGACGCTCTCCTACGAGCAGTACTTC. The encoded protein is CAISRGTLSYEQYF.